This T cell receptor beta chain was found in a study of T cell changes during pregnancy in multiple sclerosis. Profiled with immunoSEQ multiplex PCR; TCRdb holds only in-frame clones, not every one. The table has tens of thousands of clones, roughly nine tenths seen once. This CDR3 spans 13 amino acids. The V end was cut by 4 bases, the J end by 2 bases, with 11 bases between. The germline V gene has CDR1 GTSNPN and CDR2 SVGIG (reference sequence). Material: peripheral blood, obtained after pregnancy. The receptor was derived from a female donor in good health, enrolled as a control in a pregnancy study. V is TRBV30 and J is TRBJ2-5, with a weak D call TRBD1 (6 bases). The CDR3 here is CAWNRVLQETQYF. DNA of the CDR3: TGTGCCTGGAACAGGGTTCTTCAAGAGACCCAGTACTTC. Complete variable domain (other parts from reference TRBV30 and TRBJ2-5): SQTIHQWPATLVQPVGSPLSLECTVEGTSNPNLYWYRQAAGRGLQLLFYSVGIGQISSEVPQNLSASRPQDRQFILSSKKLLLSDSGFYLCAWNRVLQETQYFGPGTRLLVL.